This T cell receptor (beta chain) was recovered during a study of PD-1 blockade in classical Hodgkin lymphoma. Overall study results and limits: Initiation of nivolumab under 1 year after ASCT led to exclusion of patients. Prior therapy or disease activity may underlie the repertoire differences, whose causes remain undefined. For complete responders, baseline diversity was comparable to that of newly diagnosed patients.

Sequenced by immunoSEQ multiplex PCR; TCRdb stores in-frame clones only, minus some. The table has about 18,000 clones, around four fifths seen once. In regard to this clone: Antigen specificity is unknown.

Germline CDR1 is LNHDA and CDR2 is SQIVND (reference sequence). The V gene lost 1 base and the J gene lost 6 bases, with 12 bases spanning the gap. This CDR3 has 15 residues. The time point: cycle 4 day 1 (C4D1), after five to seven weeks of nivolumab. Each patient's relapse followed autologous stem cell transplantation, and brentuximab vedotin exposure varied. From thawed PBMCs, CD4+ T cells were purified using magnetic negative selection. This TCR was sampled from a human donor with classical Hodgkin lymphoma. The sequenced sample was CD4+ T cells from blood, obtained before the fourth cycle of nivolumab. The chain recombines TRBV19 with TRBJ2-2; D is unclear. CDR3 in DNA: TGTGCCAGTAGTATAGCCGGATGGTCTGCCGGGGAGCTGTTTTTT. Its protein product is CASSIAGWSAGELFF. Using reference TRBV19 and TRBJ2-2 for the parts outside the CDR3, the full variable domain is DGGITQSPKYLFRKEGQNVTLSCEQNLNHDAMYWYRQDPGQGLRLIYYSQIVNDFQKGDIAEGYSVSREKKESFPLTVTSAQKNPTAFYLCASSIAGWSAGELFFGEGSRLTVL.